One sample yielded the 15 T cell receptor beta chains listed below, sequenced in a study of Graves' ophthalmopathy and Graves' hyperthyroidism (dated by TCRdb to between 2018 and 2020). Sequencing was carried out with an Illumina HiSeq 2000. TCR beta CDR3 regions were amplified from RNA transcripts for repertoire sequencing. The first round of RT-PCR was done with HTBI primers and the Qiagen OneStep RT-PCR kit, and was followed by a second round of multiplex PCR, then size selection and purification. TCRdb took the public reads, trimmed them with fastp at Q25, ran MiXCR for clone calling and kept in-frame beta chains. Identical CDR3 protein sequences are pooled into one entry, listed with their most common genes and DNA. The table for this sample lists about 400,000 distinct CDR3 sequences; roughly 20% of them were counted only once. Clones ranked in the top ten supply around 3.2% of the sample.

What was sequenced was peripheral blood. The receptor source for this set is a woman under 30 with stable Graves' hyperthyroidism. Donor details come from another sample of the same person, matched by shared clones.

This clonotype was picked up many times. The chain is built from TRBV28 and TRBJ1-2, with 8 bases lining up with TRBD1. The CDR3 has 14 amino acids. J gave up 7 bases and V 7 bases, and 11 bases lay outside the gene matches. Per germline, CDR1 MDHEN and CDR2 SYDVKM. The CDR3 protein is CASIRTGKKGGYTF. Here the CDR3 DNA reads TGTGCCAGCATCCGGACAGGGAAGAAAGGTGGCTACACCTTC.

The genes are TRBV11-2 and TRBJ1-1; maybe TRBD1 (6 bases). Germline V gene data show CDR1 as SGHAT and CDR2 as FQNNGV. V was shortened by 6 bases and J by 1 base, with 15 bases between the two germline ends. The CDR3 spans 15 residues. CDR3 region: CASSQIWTANTEAFF. DNA for the CDR3: TGTGCCAGCAGTCAAATTTGGACAGCGAACACTGAAGCTTTCTTT. The whole variable domain, filled in from reference TRBV11-2 and TRBJ1-1, reads EAGVAQSPRYKIIEKRQSVAFWCNPISGHATLYWYQQILGQGPKLLIQFQNNGVVDDSQLPKDRFSAERLKGVDSTLKIQPAKLEDSAVYLCASSQIWTANTEAFFGQGTRLTVV.

This clonotype was counted a few times. Possible read error: a much larger clone is one base away. This chain joins TRBV30 and TRBJ1-2; D gene ambiguous. The CDR3 has 14 amino acids. Germline values: CDR1 GTSNPN, CDR2 SVGIG (reference sequence). Trimming shortened V by 7 bases and J by 6 bases, and 21 bases separated the two germline ends. The CDR3 DNA reads as TGTGCCTCCCGGATTTGGGAAGGAACCGATGGCTACACCTTC. Its protein is CASRIWEGTDGYTF.

This clonotype was counted ten times or more. The chain has TRBV4-1 and TRBJ1-1; D gene uncertain. The CDR3 covers 17 residues. Germline-derived CDR1 and CDR2 are MGHRA and YSYEKL. Trimming shortened V by 4 bases and J by 2 bases, and 20 bases separated the two germline ends. The CDR3 coding sequence is TGCGCCAGCAGCCCGGCCACTTGGACCCTTCAAAACACTGAAGCTTTCTTT. Protein product: CASSPATWTLQNTEAFF.

The chain is built from TRBV4-1 and TRBJ1-2; D remains unclear. CDR1 and CDR2 from the germline V gene are MGHRA and YSYEKL. Trimming removed 2 bases from V and 5 bases from J, with 9 bases in between. The CDR3 consists of 13 residues. The CDR3 here is CASSQLSTYGYTF. DNA of the CDR3: TGCGCCAGCAGCCAATTATCGACATATGGCTACACCTTC.

In nucleotides, the CDR3 is TGTGCCAGCAGCATGGACACGAACACTGAAGCTTTCTTT. It yields the protein CASSMDTNTEAFF. The V gene is TRBV28, the J gene TRBJ1-1, with D possibly being TRBD1 (5 bases). The CDR3 consists of 13 residues. The V gene lost 6 bases and the J gene lost 1 base, with 9 bases spanning the gap. The V gene's germline CDR1 is MDHEN and CDR2 SYDVKM. The whole variable domain, remainder taken from reference TRBV28 and TRBJ1-1, is DVKVTQSSRYLVKRTGEKVFLECVQDMDHENMFWYRQDPGLGLRLIYFSYDVKMKEKGDIPEGYSVSREKKERFSLILESASTNQTSMYLCASSMDTNTEAFFGQGTRLTVV.

Ten or more counts support this clonotype. The V gene is TRBV12-3 or TRBV12-4, the J gene TRBJ2-2, with D maybe TRBD1 (6 bases). This CDR3 comprises 15 residues. V lost 6 bases to trimming and J lost 0 bases, with 11 bases between them. CDR3 residues: CASRRGQPNTGELFF. The DNA for the CDR3 is TGTGCCAGCAGGAGGGGACAACCGAACACCGGGGAGCTGTTTTTT.

Ten or more counts support this clonotype. The chain combines TRBV30 with TRBJ1-3, with TRBD1 as a possible D gene (5 bases). The CDR3 has 12 residues. V lost 4 bases, J lost 8 bases, and 12 bases lay in between. Germline V gene lookup returns CDR1 GTSNPN and CDR2 SVGIG (reference sequence). The DNA of the CDR3 is TGTGCCTGGAAAGGAGCGGGGGACACCATATATTTT. Translation: CAWKGAGDTIYF.

As regards this clonotype: One end of the junction fails to match germline, which may point to a read error. The gene calls are TRBV6-2 or TRBV6-3 and TRBJ1-2; weak D call: TRBD1 (6 bases). CDR1 and CDR2 from the germline V gene are MNHEY and SVGEGT. The CDR3 spans 16 residues. The CDR3 reads CASSYFSGVLNYGYTF. The CDR3 DNA reads as TGTGCCAGCAGTTACTTTTCAGGGGTATTGAACTATGGTTACACCTTC.

This clonotype was observed many times. The chain combines TRBV30 with TRBJ2-7; 7 bases fit TRBD2. In germline, CDR1 is GTSNPN, CDR2 SVGIG (reference sequence). V shed 0 bases and J 0 bases; nucleotides not matched to a gene: 8. CDR3 length equals 16 residues. This CDR3 is CAWSVPGGSSSYEQYF. The CDR3, as DNA: TGTGCCTGGAGTGTGCCGGGCGGGAGTAGCTCCTACGAGCAGTACTTC.

This sequence joins TRBV10-3 and TRBJ2-7; no firm D call. Germline values: CDR1 ENHRY, CDR2 SYGVKD. Trimming left V 4 bases short and J 1 base short, with 14 bases between. The CDR3 is 15 amino acids. The CDR3 nucleotides read TGTGCCATCAGTGGGTCCTTGGGCAAATCCTACGAGCAGTACGTC. This translates into CAISGSLGKSYEQYV.

This clonotype came up many times. The chain combines TRBV15 with TRBJ2-5, with D unclear. This CDR3 comprises 16 residues. Trimming shortened V by 0 bases and J by 0 bases, and 11 bases separated the two germline ends. Germline V CDR1 and CDR2: LNHNV, YYDKDF (reference sequence). As DNA, the CDR3 is TGTGCCACCAGCAGAGAGCACCCAGGCTACCAAGAGACCCAGTACTTC. It translates to CATSREHPGYQETQYF.

The V and J genes are TRBV30 and TRBJ1-5, with TRBD1 identical over 7 bases. Germline V gene sequence: CDR1 GTSNPN, CDR2 SVGIG (reference sequence). The V and J ends lost 1 base and 4 bases, in that order; junction bases with no gene match: 10. The CDR3 has 16 residues. CDR3 loop: CAWSEPGTDLNQPQHF. In DNA form, the CDR3 reads TGTGCCTGGAGTGAACCCGGGACAGACCTTAATCAGCCCCAGCATTTT.

This clonotype was seen many times. The chain uses TRBV5-1 and TRBJ2-7; 12 nucleotides agree with TRBD1. In germline, CDR1 is SGHRS, CDR2 YFSETQ. With V trimmed by 0 bases and J by 4 bases, 5 bases remained unmatched. CDR3 length: 16 residues. CDR3 in amino acids: CASSLGVGQGAYEQYF. The CDR3 nucleotides read TGCGCCAGCAGCTTGGGCGTGGGACAGGGGGCTTACGAGCAGTACTTC. The variable domain in full, with the rest retrieved from reference TRBV5-1 and TRBJ2-7, is KAGVTQTPRYLIKTRGQQVTLSCSPISGHRSVSWYQQTPGQGLQFLFEYFSETQRNKGNFPGRFSGRQFSNSRSEMNVSTLELGDSALYLCASSLGVGQGAYEQYFGPGTRLTVT.

This clonotype was seen ten or more times. This chain links TRBV13 with TRBJ2-7; TRBD1 aligns across 7 bases. Germline trimming cut 3 bases from V and 3 bases from J; bases unmatched to any gene: 8. CDR1 and CDR2 (germline): PRHDT, FYEKMQ (reference sequence). CDR3 size: 15 residues. The CDR3 DNA reads TGTGCCAGCAGCTTTGGAGACAGGGTCGGCTACGAGCAGTACTTC. Translated, it gives CASSFGDRVGYEQYF. Full variable domain (remainder filled in from reference TRBV13 and TRBJ2-7): AAGVIQSPRHLIKEKRETATLKCYPIPRHDTVYWYQQGPGQDPQFLISFYEKMQSDKGSIPDRFSAQQFSDYHSELNMSSLELGDSALYFCASSFGDRVGYEQYFGPGTRLTVT.